The 14 T cell receptor beta chains given below trace back to one sample, sequenced in a study of Graves' ophthalmopathy and Graves' hyperthyroidism. Researchers took RNA transcripts and amplified TCR beta CDR3 regions from them. Amplification began with first-round RT-PCR using HTBI primers, then second-round multiplex PCR was performed. TCRdb used MiXCR to reprocess the multiplex PCR reads, holding one entry per CDR3 protein. Of 1 million to 1.3 million distinct CDR3 sequences detected, about two fifths appear once; the ten largest clones hold 11%. The sequenced material came from peripheral blood or thyroid tissue (not recorded which). Receptors were obtained from an adult man with Graves' hyperthyroidism.

Many counts were recorded for this clonotype. The V and J genes are TRBV7-2 and TRBJ1-1; 8 bases are a match to TRBD1. The CDR3 is made up of 16 amino acids. From germline, CDR1 is SGHTA and CDR2 FQGNSA. V shed 5 bases and J 6 bases; nucleotides not matched to a gene: 14. The CDR3 spells CASSQGQGLGDAEAFF. The DNA for the CDR3 is TGTGCCAGCAGCCAAGGACAGGGTCTCGGCGACGCTGAAGCTTTCTTT. The whole variable domain, remainder taken from reference TRBV7-2 and TRBJ1-1, is GAGVSQSPSNKVTEKGKDVELRCDPISGHTALYWYRQSLGQGLEFLIYFQGNSAPDKSGLPSDRFSAERTGGSVSTLTIQRTQQEDSAVYLCASSQGQGLGDAEAFFGQGTRLTVV.

This clonotype was seen more than once but under ten times. This chain uses TRBV7-2 with TRBJ2-7, with D maybe TRBD1 (5 bases). CDR1 SGHTA and CDR2 FQGNSA come from the germline V gene. This CDR3 is built from 14 residues. V lost 7 bases and J lost 4, with 17 bases in between. This chain's CDR3 is CASTRLTQGYEQYF. The CDR3 region has the DNA TGTGCCAGCACCAGACTCACCCAGGGTTACGAGCAGTACTTC.

The chain joins TRBV12-3 or TRBV12-4 to TRBJ2-7, with 11 nucleotides matching TRBD2. The CDR3 is made up of 15 amino acids. V shed 7 bases, J shed 0 bases, and the junction held 5 bases outside the gene matches. CDR3 protein: CASTFGTSGSYEQYF. The CDR3 DNA is TGTGCCAGCACCTTTGGGACTAGCGGCTCCTACGAGCAGTACTTC.

This clonotype appeared a few times. The chain couples TRBV5-1 to TRBJ2-7, with D hard to call. There are 14 residues in the CDR3. V dropped 4 bases and J dropped 6 bases, with 17 bases sitting between them. Germline CDR1 and CDR2: SGHRS and YFSETQ. The CDR3 DNA sequence: TGCGCCAGCAGCCGCGACGGGTTCACGGTCGAGCAGTACTTC. Translating it yields CASSRDGFTVEQYF.

Concerning this clonotype itself: This may arise from a read error, as a much more abundant clone is one base away. This rearrangement joins TRBV2 to TRBJ1-2; D is ambiguous. The CDR3 runs to 12 residues. V was clipped by 6 bases and J by 6 bases, with 11 bases between them. Germline CDR1 is SNHLY and CDR2 is FYNNEI. The CDR3, as DNA: TGTGCCAGCAGCACCCTACTGGATGGCTACACCTTC. Its protein product is CASSTLLDGYTF.

This clonotype has just a few counts. V is TRBV5-6 and J is TRBJ2-5; tentative D call: TRBD2 (6 bases). The CDR3 totals 15 residues. Germline V CDR1 and CDR2: SGHDT, YYEEEE. V was clipped by 0 bases and J by 7 bases, with 16 bases between them. In DNA form, the CDR3 reads TGTGCCAGCAGCTTGGCGGGGGAGCCCCCAGGGACCCAGTACTTC. Translation: CASSLAGEPPGTQYF.

Details on this clonotype: The germline gene is not matched at one end of the junction; a read error may be the cause. The chain employs TRBV7-9 and TRBJ1-3; maybe TRBD1 (5 bases). The CDR3 runs 16 residues. Germline V gene lookup returns CDR1 SEHNR and CDR2 FQNEAQ (reference sequence). CDR3 loop: CASSQDQGGAGNTIYF. DNA for the CDR3: TGCGCCAGCAGCCAAGATCAGGGAGGGGCTGGAAACACCATATATTTT.

This clonotype showed up many times. The rearrangement links TRBV7-2 to TRBJ2-7; weak D call: TRBD1 (6 bases). The CDR3 runs to 15 residues. The germline V gene has CDR1 SGHTA and CDR2 FQGNSA. Trimming removed 5 bases at V and 5 bases at J, with 19 bases between. The CDR3 region is CASSPYRQAGDEQYF. CDR3 nucleotide sequence: TGTGCCAGCAGCCCATACAGACAGGCCGGGGACGAGCAGTACTTC.

The rearrangement uses TRBV5-4 and TRBJ1-2; weak D call: TRBD1 (5 bases). CDR1 and CDR2 (germline): SGHNT, YYREEE (reference sequence). The length of the CDR3 is 13 residues. V was clipped by 3 bases and J by 7 bases, with 13 bases between them. CDR3 bases: TGTGCCAGCAGCTCCGGGACCGGCGGTGGCTACACCTTC. Protein: CASSSGTGGGYTF. Drawing the rest from reference TRBV5-4 and TRBJ1-2, the complete variable domain is ETGVTQSPTHLIKTRGQQVTLRCSSQSGHNTVSWYQQALGQGPQFIFQYYREEENGRGNFPPRFSGLQFPNYSSELNVNALELDDSALYLCASSSGTGGGYTFGSGTRLTVV.

This clonotype has a handful of counts. V is TRBV29-1 and J is TRBJ1-2; D is ambiguous. The V gene lost 5 bases and the J gene lost 6 bases, with 13 bases spanning the gap. CDR3 length equals 12 residues. The germline V gene has CDR1 SQVTM and CDR2 ANQGSEA. The CDR3 is CSVTGGFHGYTF. The CDR3 DNA follows: TGCAGCGTTACCGGAGGCTTTCATGGCTACACCTTC.

This clonotype was seen many times. The chain carries TRBV15 and TRBJ1-6, with a possible D match to TRBD1 (5 bases). This CDR3 spans 14 amino acids. V lost 5 bases and J 5 bases, leaving 10 bases between the germline ends. Per the germline V gene, CDR1 is LNHNV and CDR2 is YYDKDF (reference sequence). The CDR3 region has the DNA TGTGCCACCAGCCGCGACAGAAATAATTCACCCCTCCACTTT. Translated: CATSRDRNNSPLHF.

This clonotype was counted at least ten times. The V and J genes are TRBV5-5 and TRBJ2-5, with a tentative D call TRBD2 (5 bases). The CDR3 contains 14 residues. The germline CDR1 and CDR2 sequences are SGHKS and YYEKEE (reference sequence). Trimming cost V 4 bases and J 1 base, with 11 bases left between them. CDR3 protein: CASSVAIGQETQYF. CDR3 coding DNA: TGTGCCAGCAGCGTAGCGATAGGCCAAGAGACCCAGTACTTC.

This clonotype was counted ten times or more. The chain is built from TRBV28 and TRBJ2-5, with D possibly being TRBD2 (6 bases). The V end was cut by 5 bases, the J end by 3 bases, with 16 bases between. Germline assignment: CDR1 MDHEN and CDR2 SYDVKM. This CDR3 has 15 amino acids. This chain's CDR3 is CASSPVAEGKETQYF. The CDR3, as DNA: TGTGCCAGCAGTCCCGTAGCGGAGGGAAAAGAGACCCAGTACTTC.

This clonotype was found many times. J is TRBJ1-6 and V is TRBV7-6; D is perhaps TRBD1 (5 bases). V was shortened by 5 bases and J by 7 bases, with 15 bases between the two germline ends. CDR3 length: 15 residues. Germline loops: CDR1 SGHVS, CDR2 FNYEAQ. CDR3 amino acids: CASSQGLPENSPLHF. The CDR3 bases are TGTGCCAGCAGCCAGGGTCTGCCAGAAAATTCACCCCTCCACTTT.